The 22 T cell receptor beta chains given below trace back to one sample, sequenced in a study of early stage breast cancer tumors. The protocol was immunoSEQ multiplex PCR, while the TCRdb copy is restricted to in-frame clones and leaves out a portion. The data show some 36,000 clones, about 68% seen once. The sequenced material came from blood. The origin of the receptors is a person between 55 and 70 years old with breast cancer.

The gene calls are TRBV10-3 and TRBJ2-7; 11 nucleotides agree with TRBD2. The CDR3 runs 15 residues. V shed 4 bases and J 2 bases; nucleotides not matched to a gene: 4. Germline CDR1 is ENHRY and CDR2 is SYGVKD. CDR3 region: CAISGGTSGTYEQYF. The CDR3 DNA follows: TGTGCCATCAGTGGGGGGACTAGCGGTACCTACGAGCAGTACTTC.

The chain links TRBV5-1 to TRBJ2-7; D may be TRBD1 (6 bases). CDR1 is SGHRS, CDR2 YFSETQ, per germline. The ends were cut back, 4 bases at V and 0 bases at J, with 11 bases in the middle. The CDR3 runs 14 residues. The CDR3 region is CASSLGQFSYEQYF. CDR3 nucleotides: TGCGCCAGCAGCCTCGGACAGTTCTCCTACGAGCAGTACTTC. Together with reference TRBV5-1 and TRBJ2-7, the CDR3 gives the full variable domain: KAGVTQTPRYLIKTRGQQVTLSCSPISGHRSVSWYQQTPGQGLQFLFEYFSETQRNKGNFPGRFSGRQFSNSRSEMNVSTLELGDSALYLCASSLGQFSYEQYFGPGTRLTVT.

The chain joins TRBV27 to TRBJ1-2; tentative D call: TRBD1 (5 bases). The CDR3 is made up of 13 amino acids. V lost 2 bases to trimming and J lost 8 bases, with 12 bases between them. Per germline, CDR1 MNHEY and CDR2 SMNVEV (reference sequence). CDR3 bases: TGTGCCAGCAGTTTAGGCGGGGGGTACGGCTACACCTTC. This sequence encodes CASSLGGGYGYTF.

Only one count was recorded for this clone. The junction departs from germline at one end; a sequencing error may be responsible. V gene TRBV5-4 combines with J gene TRBJ2-7; tentatively, D is TRBD2 (5 bases). Germline assignment: CDR1 SGHNT and CDR2 YYREEE (reference sequence). This CDR3 comprises 15 residues. The CDR3 DNA is TGTGCCAGCACCTTGGGCCCACCGGGATACTACGAGCAGTACTTC. Translation gives CASTLGPPGYYEQYF.

The chain employs TRBV6-5 and TRBJ2-3; 11 positions agree with TRBD1. Germline loops: CDR1 MNHEY, CDR2 SVGAGI. The CDR3 loop spans 14 amino acids. V was clipped by 5 bases and J by 3 bases; unmatched bases: 1. CDR3 sequence (DNA): TGTGCCAGCAGTGGGACAGGGGGTACAGATACGCAGTATTTT. Protein product: CASSGTGGTDTQYF.

The J gene is TRBJ2-7, the V gene TRBV28; 7 bases map to TRBD1. The V segment lost 3 bases and the J segment 7 bases; nucleotides outside the gene matches: 12. The CDR3 consists of 15 residues. The germline V gene has CDR1 MDHEN and CDR2 SYDVKM. CDR3 residues: CASSFKGLTGREQYF. In DNA form, the CDR3 reads TGTGCCAGCAGTTTCAAGGGGCTGACAGGGCGGGAGCAGTACTTC.

This chain uses TRBV5-1 with TRBJ1-1, with a weak D call TRBD1 (5 bases). The CDR3 contains 13 residues. Per the germline V gene, CDR1 is SGHRS and CDR2 is YFSETQ. Trimming removed 7 bases from V and 4 bases from J, with 14 bases in between. DNA for the CDR3: TGCGCCAGCCGGGGACCTTTCGGCACTGAAGCTTTCTTT. As protein: CASRGPFGTEAFF.

V and J are TRBV4-1 and TRBJ2-5, with 7 bases fitting TRBD2. This CDR3 contains 18 residues. Trimming at V came to 4 bases and at J to 1 base, leaving 15 bases not matched to a gene. CDR1 and CDR2 from the germline V gene are MGHRA and YSYEKL. CDR3 bases: TGCGCCAGCAGCCTCTCTATGGGGCCGGGAGGTGTCCAAGAGACCCAGTACTTC. Protein sequence: CASSLSMGPGGVQETQYF.

V is TRBV2 and J is TRBJ1-3; maybe TRBD1 (5 bases). CDR1 and CDR2 from the germline V gene are SNHLY and FYNNEI. This CDR3 is built from 16 residues. Trimming took 7 bases from V and 0 from J, leaving 16 bases between them. CDR3 loop: CASKSGGSSSGNTIYF. CDR3 coding DNA: TGTGCCAGCAAGTCGGGGGGGTCCAGCTCTGGAAACACCATATATTTT.

The chain joins TRBV19 to TRBJ2-2; 7 nucleotides agree with TRBD2. This CDR3 has 14 residues. V trimming: 6 bases; J trimming: 5 bases; junction bases outside the gene matches: 6. CDR1 and CDR2 from the germline V gene are LNHDA and SQIVND (reference sequence). CDR3: CASSGGYRTGELFF. The CDR3, as DNA: TGTGCCAGTAGCGGGGGGTATCGGACCGGGGAGCTGTTTTTT.

This clone was found once. The chain links TRBV7-9 to TRBJ2-4, with a tentative D call TRBD2 (6 bases). CDR3 length equals 17 residues. From germline, CDR1 is SEHNR and CDR2 FQNEAQ (reference sequence). V lost 5 bases and J 4 bases, leaving 21 bases between the germline ends. The DNA for the CDR3 is TGTGCCAGCAGCCTATGGGGGACTGGCGGTTTAAAAAACATTCAGTACTTC. It encodes CASSLWGTGGLKNIQYF. The variable domain in full, completed from reference TRBV7-9 and TRBJ2-4, reads DTGVSQNPRHKITKRGQNVTFRCDPISEHNRLYWYRQTLGQGPEFLTYFQNEAQLEKSRLLSDRFSAERPKGSFSTLEIQRTEQGDSAMYLCASSLWGTGGLKNIQYFGAGTRLSVL.

This sequence joins TRBV10-3 and TRBJ2-1, with TRBD2 identical over 9 bases. The CDR3 runs 16 residues. The germline V gene has CDR1 ENHRY and CDR2 SYGVKD. Trimming removed 6 bases from V and 0 bases from J; junction bases left unmatched: 6. CDR3: CAISLDSGSSYNEQFF. Written as DNA, the CDR3 is TGTGCCATCAGCCTTGATAGCGGGAGCTCCTACAATGAGCAGTTCTTC.

The genes are TRBV7-2 and TRBJ1-1; 7 bases map to TRBD1. With V trimmed by 5 bases and J by 1 base, 10 bases remained unmatched. Germline V gene sequence: CDR1 SGHTA, CDR2 FQGNSA. The CDR3 runs 16 residues. CDR3 in amino acids: CASSGEVSGGNTEAFF. The CDR3 region has the DNA TGTGCCAGCAGCGGAGAGGTCTCAGGGGGGAACACTGAAGCTTTCTTT.

The genes are TRBV28 and TRBJ2-1; D call uncertain. This CDR3 has 16 residues. The germline V gene has CDR1 MDHEN and CDR2 SYDVKM. Trimming pared 6 bases from V and 7 bases from J, leaving 22 bases between. The CDR3 DNA reads as TGTGCCAGCAGATCGCTTGTGGCTCCGTTCGGGAATGAGCAGTTCTTC. Translated, it gives CASRSLVAPFGNEQFF.

This clone was seen only a few times. The CDR3 is CASSPVPDAEAFF. The DNA for the CDR3 is TGTGCCAGCTCACCGGTCCCGGACGCTGAAGCTTTCTTT. The chain recombines TRBV18 with TRBJ1-1; D not resolved. Trimming pared 3 bases from V and 6 bases from J, leaving 11 bases between. The germline V gene encodes CDR1 KGHSH and CDR2 LQKENI. The CDR3 is 13 residues long.

This clone was recorded only once. The chain carries TRBV5-1 and TRBJ1-1, with 11 positions matching TRBD1. V gave up 6 bases and J gave up 6 bases; unmatched junction bases: 4. The germline CDR1 and CDR2 sequences are SGHRS and YFSETQ. This CDR3 has 13 residues. CDR3 DNA: TGCGCCAGCAAAGGACAGGGGGCAGCTGAAGCTTTCTTT. Residues: CASKGQGAAEAFF.

V gene TRBV7-2 combines with J gene TRBJ2-7; no reliable D call. CDR1 SGHTA and CDR2 FQGNSA come from the germline V gene. This CDR3 has 15 amino acids. V dropped 1 base and J dropped 1 base, with 11 bases sitting between them. The CDR3 reads CASSLGPGGSYEQYF. The CDR3 region has the DNA TGTGCCAGCAGCTTAGGTCCAGGCGGATCCTACGAGCAGTACTTC. The full variable domain, completed using reference TRBV7-2 and TRBJ2-7, is GAGVSQSPSNKVTEKGKDVELRCDPISGHTALYWYRQSLGQGLEFLIYFQGNSAPDKSGLPSDRFSAERTGGSVSTLTIQRTQQEDSAVYLCASSLGPGGSYEQYFGPGTRLTVT.

The chain couples TRBV2 to TRBJ1-4, with 8 positions matching TRBD1. The germline V gene has CDR1 SNHLY and CDR2 FYNNEI. This CDR3 has 15 residues. After removal of 7 bases from V and 3 bases from J, the junction contained 7 bases not matched to a gene. CDR3 nucleotide sequence: TGTGCCAGCATTCAGGGGGCTTCTCCTAATGAAAAACTGTTTTTT. This gives the protein CASIQGASPNEKLFF.

The V and J genes are TRBV19 and TRBJ2-3; D possibly corresponds to TRBD1 (6 bases). V was shortened by 5 bases and J by 0 bases, with 12 bases between the two germline ends. CDR3 length: 15 residues. Germline CDR1 and CDR2: LNHDA and SQIVND (reference sequence). The CDR3 spells CASSGADRSTDTQYF. For the CDR3, the DNA is TGTGCCAGTAGTGGAGCGGACAGAAGCACAGATACGCAGTATTTT.

The chain is built from TRBV6-6 and TRBJ2-7; D perhaps matches TRBD2 (5 bases). V was clipped by 7 bases and J by 0 bases, with 19 bases between them. Germline V lookup: CDR1 MNHNY, CDR2 SVGAGI (reference sequence). The CDR3 covers 16 residues. CDR3 in DNA: TGTGCCAGCACCTTAGGGCTCGGGAAGAGCTCCTACGAGCAGTACTTC. Its translation: CASTLGLGKSSYEQYF.

J is TRBJ1-5 and V is TRBV27; D possibly corresponds to TRBD1 (5 bases). CDR1 is MNHEY and CDR2 is SMNVEV in the germline V gene (reference sequence). Trimming left V 5 bases short and J 0 bases short, with 11 bases between. The CDR3 runs 15 residues. The CDR3 region has the DNA TGTGCCAGCAGTCCCCTGGGGGATAGCAATCAGCCCCAGCATTTT. Encoded protein: CASSPLGDSNQPQHF.

Points on this clone: A read error may produce the germline difference seen at one junction end. The chain employs TRBV7-7 and TRBJ2-3; maybe TRBD2 (6 bases). Germline V gene sequence: CDR1 SSHAT, CDR2 FNYEAQ (reference sequence). The CDR3 has 14 amino acids. DNA of the CDR3: TGTGCTAGCAGCAAGGGACTGTACGGGGATACGCAGTATTTT. This encodes CASSKGLYGDTQYF.